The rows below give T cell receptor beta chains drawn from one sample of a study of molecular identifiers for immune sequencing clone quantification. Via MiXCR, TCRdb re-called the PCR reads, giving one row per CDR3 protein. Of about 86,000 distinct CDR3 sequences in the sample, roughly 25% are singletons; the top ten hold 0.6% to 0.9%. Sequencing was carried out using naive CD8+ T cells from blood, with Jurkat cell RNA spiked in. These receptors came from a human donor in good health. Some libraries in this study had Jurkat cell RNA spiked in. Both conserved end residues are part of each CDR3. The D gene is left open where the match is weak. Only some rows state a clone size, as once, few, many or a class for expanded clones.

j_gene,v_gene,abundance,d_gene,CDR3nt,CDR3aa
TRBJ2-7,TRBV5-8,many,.,TGTGCCAGCAGCCCCAGTCGGGAGCAGTACTTC,CASSPSREQYF
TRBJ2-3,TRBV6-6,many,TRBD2,TGTGCCAGCAGTTCCTCCGGGGGGGTGTTGGATACGCAGTATTTT,CASSSSGGVLDTQYF
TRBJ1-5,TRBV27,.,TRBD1,TGTGCCAGCAGCATGGGGACAGACGGCAATCAGCCCCAGCATTTT,CASSMGTDGNQPQHF
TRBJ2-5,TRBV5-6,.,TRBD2,TGTGCCAGCAGCGGGCGGGAGAGAGAGACCCAGTACTTC,CASSGRERETQYF
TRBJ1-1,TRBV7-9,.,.,TGTGCCAGCAGCTCAAGTATGGGGCCCACTGAAGCTTTCTTT,CASSSSMGPTEAFF
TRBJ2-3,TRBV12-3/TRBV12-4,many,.,TGTGCCAGCAGTTTAGCGCTGCAGTCCCCAGATACGCAGTATTTT,CASSLALQSPDTQYF
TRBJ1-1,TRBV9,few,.,TGTGCCAGCAGCGTAGCTGACGACAGAACTTACCTGAACACTGAAGCTTTCTTT,CASSVADDRTYLNTEAFF
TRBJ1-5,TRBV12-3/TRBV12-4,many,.,TGTGCCAGCAGCGATGGGGATCAGCCCCAGCATTTT,CASSDGDQPQHF
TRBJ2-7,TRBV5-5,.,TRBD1,TGTGCCAGCAGCTTTGACCAGACAGGGTTCAGCTCCTACGAGCAGTACTTC,CASSFDQTGFSSYEQYF
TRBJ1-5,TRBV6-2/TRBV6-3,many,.,TGTGCCAGCAGTTTACCTAGCCGGTCCCAGCATTTT,CASSLPSRSQHF
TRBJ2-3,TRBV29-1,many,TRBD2,TGCAGCGTTGAACTAGCGGATGTCACAGATACGCAGTATTTT,CSVELADVTDTQYF
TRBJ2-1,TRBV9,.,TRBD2,TGTGCCAGCAGCGCTAGGGGACTAGCGGACAATGAGCAGTTCTTC,CASSARGLADNEQFF
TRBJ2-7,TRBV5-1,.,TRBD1,TGCGCCAGCAGCCTGACAGGGGGCCGTCCCTACGAGCAGTACTTC,CASSLTGGRPYEQYF
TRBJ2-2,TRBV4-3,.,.,TGCGCCAGCAGCCCTGAGTACAGCCTAAACACCGGGGAGCTGTTTTTT,CASSPEYSLNTGELFF
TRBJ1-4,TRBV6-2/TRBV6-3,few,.,TGTGCCAGCAGTACCGGGTTTCGGCATGAAAAACTGTTTTTT,CASSTGFRHEKLFF
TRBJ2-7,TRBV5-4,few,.,TGTGCCAGCAGCGTTGAAGGGTCCGAGCAGTACTTC,CASSVEGSEQYF
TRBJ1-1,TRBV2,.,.,TGTGCCAGCAGTGAAGGCGGTCTTTGGGCTTTCTTT,CASSEGGLWAFF
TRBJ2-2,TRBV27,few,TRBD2,TGTGCCAGCACCGGGACTAGTGTGGCCGGGGAGCTGTTTTTT,CASTGTSVAGELFF
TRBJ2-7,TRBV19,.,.,TGTGCCACCAGGGACATCACCTACGAGCAGTACTTC,CATRDITYEQYF
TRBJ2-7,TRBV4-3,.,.,TGCGCCAGCAGCCAAGATTCTAACTGGCCCTACGAGCGGTACTTC,CASSQDSNWPYERYF
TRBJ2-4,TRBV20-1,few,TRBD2,TGCAGTGCTAGATCCCCCAGACTAGCGGGGAGACTAGCCAAAAACATTCAGTACTTC,CSARSPRLAGRLAKNIQYF
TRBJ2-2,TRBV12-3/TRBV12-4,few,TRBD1,TGTGCCAGCAGTTCGGGACAGGGGGCCATTTCGGAGCTGTTTTTT,CASSSGQGAISELFF
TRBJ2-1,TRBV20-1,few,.,TGCAGTGCTAGGGGGACGTTCGCTTACAATGAGCAGTTCTTC,CSARGTFAYNEQFF
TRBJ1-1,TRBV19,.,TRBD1,TGTGCCAGCAAGACAGGGGCGAACACTGAAGCTTTCTTT,CASKTGANTEAFF